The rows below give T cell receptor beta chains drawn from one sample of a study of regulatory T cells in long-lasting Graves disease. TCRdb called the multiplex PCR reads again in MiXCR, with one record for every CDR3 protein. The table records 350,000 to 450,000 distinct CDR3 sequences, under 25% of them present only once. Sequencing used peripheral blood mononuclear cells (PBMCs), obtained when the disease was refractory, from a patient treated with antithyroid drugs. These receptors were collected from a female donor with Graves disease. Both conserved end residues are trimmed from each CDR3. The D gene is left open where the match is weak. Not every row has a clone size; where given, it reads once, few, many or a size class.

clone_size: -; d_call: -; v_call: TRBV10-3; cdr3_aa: AISGRRTDTQY
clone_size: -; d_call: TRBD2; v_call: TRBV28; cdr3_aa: ASLGGGRKITGELF
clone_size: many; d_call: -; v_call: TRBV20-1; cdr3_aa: SARAVARGDQETQY
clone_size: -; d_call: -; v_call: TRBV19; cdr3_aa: ASSISPGPYEQY
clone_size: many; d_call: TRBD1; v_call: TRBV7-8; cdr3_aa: ASSLGTAYYSNQPQH
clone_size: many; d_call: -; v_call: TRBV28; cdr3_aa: ASSSIKVRRYEQY
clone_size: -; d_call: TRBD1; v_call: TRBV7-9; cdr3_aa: ASSQDRGHEKLF
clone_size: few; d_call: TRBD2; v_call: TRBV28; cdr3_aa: ASSVTSGRKTDTQY
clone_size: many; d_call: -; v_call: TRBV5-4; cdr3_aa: ASSFDPEVPGELF
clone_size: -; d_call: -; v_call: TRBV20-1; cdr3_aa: SARVGGVGETQY
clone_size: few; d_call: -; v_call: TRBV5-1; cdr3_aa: ASSLAAAMNTGELF
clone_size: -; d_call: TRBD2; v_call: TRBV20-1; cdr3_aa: SAQSLAVPSYEQY
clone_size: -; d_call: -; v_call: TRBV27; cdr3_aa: ASRLGPRTGELF
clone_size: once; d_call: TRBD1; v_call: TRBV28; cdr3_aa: ASSHTGEYEQY
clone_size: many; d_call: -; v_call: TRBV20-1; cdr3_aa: SARGGRDLSTEAF
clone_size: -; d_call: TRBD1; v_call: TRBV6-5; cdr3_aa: ASSYADRDSVLT
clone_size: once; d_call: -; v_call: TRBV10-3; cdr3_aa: AMGTRNTGELF
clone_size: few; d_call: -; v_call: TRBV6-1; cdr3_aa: ASSGVEGKGTYEQY
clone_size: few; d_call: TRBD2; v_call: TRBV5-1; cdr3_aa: ASSHTSGDTGELF
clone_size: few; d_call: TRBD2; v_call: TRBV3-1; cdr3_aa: ASSPGTKLTYEQY
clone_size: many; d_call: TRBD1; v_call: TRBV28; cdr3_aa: ASSLGQAFQY
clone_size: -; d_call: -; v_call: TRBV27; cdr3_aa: ASSFLVGDTEQY
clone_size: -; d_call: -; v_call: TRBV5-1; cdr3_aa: ASSLDRQSSGYT
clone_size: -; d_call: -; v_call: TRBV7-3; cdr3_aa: ASSPTGGQGVGETQY
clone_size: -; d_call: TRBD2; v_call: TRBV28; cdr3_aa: ASSLTSGSPYNEQF
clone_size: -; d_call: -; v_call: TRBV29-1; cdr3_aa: SVDSSTGELF
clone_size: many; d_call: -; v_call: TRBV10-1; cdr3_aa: ASSEHDLASYNEQF
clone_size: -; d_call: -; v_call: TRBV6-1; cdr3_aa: ASSPRRLPLNTGELF
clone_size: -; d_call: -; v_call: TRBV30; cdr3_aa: AWSVWGVDEKLF
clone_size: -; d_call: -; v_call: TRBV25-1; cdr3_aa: ASSDPREHEKLF
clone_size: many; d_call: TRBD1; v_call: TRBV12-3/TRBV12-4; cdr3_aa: ASRGTGAYGYT
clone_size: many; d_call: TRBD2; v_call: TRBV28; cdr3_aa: ASNSPGTIPEQY
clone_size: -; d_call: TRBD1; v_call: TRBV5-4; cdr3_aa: ASSFSATGGVRGSYEQY
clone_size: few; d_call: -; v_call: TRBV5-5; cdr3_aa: ASPLSGYHNEQF
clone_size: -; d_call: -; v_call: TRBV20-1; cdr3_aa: SARDPQGMNTEAF
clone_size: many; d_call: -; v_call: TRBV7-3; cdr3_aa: ASSPTALGGQAGELF
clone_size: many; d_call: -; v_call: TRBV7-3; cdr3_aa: ASSGAGENTGELF
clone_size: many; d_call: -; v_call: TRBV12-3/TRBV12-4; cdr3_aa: ASSSPLGGREKLF
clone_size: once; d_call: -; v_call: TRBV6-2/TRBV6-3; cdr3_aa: ASSYSRAGSNEQF
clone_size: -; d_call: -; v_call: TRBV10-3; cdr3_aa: AISELTSGYEQF
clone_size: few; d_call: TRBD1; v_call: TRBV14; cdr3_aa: ANRPPPIDRAFRGYT
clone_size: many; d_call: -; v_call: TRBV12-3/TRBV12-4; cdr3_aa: ASSLRGGLADEQY
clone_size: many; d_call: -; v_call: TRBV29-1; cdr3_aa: SVGALTEQY
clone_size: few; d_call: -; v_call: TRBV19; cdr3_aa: AISTGHSGAKPLT
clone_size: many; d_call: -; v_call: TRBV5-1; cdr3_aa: ASSLDPGTYGYT
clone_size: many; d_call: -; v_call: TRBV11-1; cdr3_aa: ASSLAGAVEQY
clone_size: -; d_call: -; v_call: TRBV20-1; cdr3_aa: SARSSPGDTQY
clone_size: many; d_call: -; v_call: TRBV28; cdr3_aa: ASSLLADTQY
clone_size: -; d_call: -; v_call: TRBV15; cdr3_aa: ATSREAGVNEKLF
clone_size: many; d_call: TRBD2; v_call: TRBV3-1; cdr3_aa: ASSQDLAGIVGPEQY
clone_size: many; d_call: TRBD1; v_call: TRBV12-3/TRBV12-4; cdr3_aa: ASRTGTGLQPQH
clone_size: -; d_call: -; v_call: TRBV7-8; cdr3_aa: ASSQSGTENTEAF
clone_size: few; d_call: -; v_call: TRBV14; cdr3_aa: ASSRTDKNTGELF